What follows are 21 T cell receptor beta chains derived from one specimen sequenced in a study of human T cells and chemical hapten exposure. Time point: pre-sensitization, week 0. The treatment: therapeutic diphenylcyclopropenone sensitization with weekly scalp DPC. TCRdb reprocessed the RACE reads with MiXCR, giving one entry per CDR3 protein. The sample holds fewer than 300,000 distinct CDR3 sequences, approximately 8.4% seen once. Specimen: whole blood, collected in connection with sensitization to the hapten diphenylcyclopropenone (DPC). The receptors here all came from a woman aged 40 to 50 with alopecia areata. Some clones in this sample may be carry-over from other donors' samples.

CDR3 bases: TGTGCCAGCATCCCGGGGCGATCTATCGGGGACACCGGGGAGCTGTTTTTT. Encoded protein: CASIPGRSIGDTGELFF. This chain uses TRBV12-3 or TRBV12-4 with TRBJ2-2, with D possibly being TRBD1 or TRBD2 (5 bases each). This CDR3 has 17 amino acids. V lost 7 bases and J lost 3, with 21 bases in between.

This clonotype has more than one count but fewer than ten. The chain couples TRBV5-6 to TRBJ2-3; D might be TRBD1 or TRBD2, each matching 5 bases. The CDR3 has 13 residues. Trimming stripped 4 bases from V and 6 bases from J, with 12 bases between. The germline V gene encodes CDR1 SGHDT and CDR2 YYEEEE. For the CDR3, the DNA is TGTGCCAGCAGCCCAGGGAGCGGCGATACGCAGTATTTT. Amino acids: CASSPGSGDTQYF.

This clonotype has more than one count but fewer than ten. J is TRBJ2-7 and V is TRBV27; no definite D call. From germline, CDR1 is MNHEY and CDR2 SMNVEV (reference sequence). The V and J ends lost 5 bases and 2 bases respectively, with 13 bases between them. This CDR3 has 14 residues. The CDR3 DNA is TGTGCCAGCAGTCCCCGGACCCATACCTACGAGCAGTACTTC. Residues: CASSPRTHTYEQYF.

The rearrangement links TRBV29-1 to TRBJ2-3; a possible D gene is TRBD2 (6 bases). This CDR3 contains 14 residues. CDR1 and CDR2 (germline): SQVTM, ANQGSEA. The germline V and J ends were trimmed by 8 bases and 4 bases, with 19 bases remaining between them. The DNA for the CDR3 is TGCAGCCAAGCCTTGGGGGAGGTCGCAGATACGCAGTATTTT. As protein: CSQALGEVADTQYF.

The gene calls are TRBV11-2 and TRBJ2-7; no definite D call. The CDR3 is 14 residues long. The germline gives CDR1 SGHAT, CDR2 FQNNGV. Trimming cost V 0 bases and J 6 bases, with 12 bases left between them. CDR3 nucleotides: TGTGCCAGCAGCTTAGACGCTCTGGCCAGCGAGCAGTACTTC. It is translated as CASSLDALASEQYF.

This clonotype was counted between two and nine times. This chain joins TRBV9 and TRBJ2-2; 11 bases agree with TRBD2. The germline CDR1 and CDR2 sequences are SGDLS and YYNGEE. CDR3 length: 15 residues. The V segment lost 2 bases and the J segment 10 bases; nucleotides outside the gene matches: 7. CDR3 in DNA: TGTGCCAGCAGCGTTACTAGCGGGAGTTTGGTGGAGCTGTTTTTT. This encodes CASSVTSGSLVELFF.

The J gene is TRBJ2-1, the V gene TRBV14; 8 bases match TRBD2. The V gene's germline CDR1 is SGHDN and CDR2 FVKESK. V dropped 1 base and J dropped 4; count of bases not matched to a gene: 3. The CDR3 has 15 residues. The CDR3 sequence: CASSQGGGRYNEQFF. In nucleotides, the CDR3 is TGTGCCAGCAGCCAAGGAGGCGGGAGGTACAATGAGCAGTTCTTC.

This clonotype appeared a few times. This sequence joins TRBV15 and TRBJ2-5, with 7 bases that match TRBD2. Germline-derived CDR1 and CDR2 are LNHNV and YYDKDF (reference sequence). V lost 5 bases, J lost 5 bases, and 11 bases stayed unmatched. The length of the CDR3 is 15 residues. This CDR3 reads CATSPGLAVAETQYF. DNA of the CDR3: TGTGCCACCAGCCCGGGCCTAGCGGTAGCGGAGACCCAGTACTTC.

This clonotype came up many times. This chain uses TRBV5-5 with TRBJ2-1; D not certain. This CDR3 spans 15 amino acids. Trimming cost V 5 bases and J 0 bases, with 12 bases left between them. CDR1 is SGHKS and CDR2 is YYEKEE in the germline V gene (reference sequence). Written as DNA, the CDR3 is TGTGCCAGCAGAGAGGCTACCTTCTCCTACAATGAGCAGTTCTTC. Translation: CASREATFSYNEQFF.

There are a few counts of this clonotype. The J gene is TRBJ1-2, the V gene TRBV10-3; no firm D call. This CDR3 spans 17 amino acids. CDR1 and CDR2 from the germline V gene are ENHRY and SYGVKD. V gave up 2 bases and J gave up 0 bases, with 16 bases separating them. Here the CDR3 DNA reads TGTGCCATCAGTGAGGCCGCACGAAAAAGGGCTAACTATGGCTACACCTTC. This gives the protein CAISEAARKRANYGYTF.

This clonotype was recorded a few times. The rearrangement uses TRBV4-3 and TRBJ1-4; 9 nucleotides line up with TRBD1. The germline V gene encodes CDR1 LGHNA and CDR2 YSLEER. This CDR3 region has 15 residues. V lost 3 bases, J lost 1 base, and 0 bases stayed unmatched. CDR3 loop: CASSQTGGTNEKLFF. The CDR3 DNA sequence: TGCGCCAGCAGCCAGACAGGGGGAACTAATGAAAAACTGTTTTTT.

This clonotype appeared a few times. This chain links TRBV28 with TRBJ2-7; 9 positions agree with TRBD1. The CDR3 length is 15 residues. Germline values: CDR1 MDHEN, CDR2 SYDVKM. J lost 2 bases, V lost 5 bases, and 7 bases had no gene match. The chain's CDR3 is CASSDPGTGPYEQYF. For the CDR3, the DNA is TGTGCCAGCAGTGATCCCGGGACAGGGCCCTACGAGCAGTACTTC. Together with reference TRBV28 and TRBJ2-7, the CDR3 gives the full variable domain: DVKVTQSSRYLVKRTGEKVFLECVQDMDHENMFWYRQDPGLGLRLIYFSYDVKMKEKGDIPEGYSVSREKKERFSLILESASTNQTSMYLCASSDPGTGPYEQYFGPGTRLTVT.

This clonotype was found a few times. The chain has TRBV29-1 and TRBJ2-3; D gene unclear. The V end lost 1 base, the J end lost 7 bases, and 18 bases lay between the germline ends. The CDR3 has 15 residues. Germline values: CDR1 SQVTM, CDR2 ANQGSEA. CDR3 sequence (DNA): TGCAGCGTTGAAGGAAGAAAGCCCGGTGGTAATACGCAGTATTTT. The encoded protein is CSVEGRKPGGNTQYF.

This clonotype was seen ten or more times. J is TRBJ2-2 and V is TRBV5-6; unclear D gene. Germline values: CDR1 SGHDT, CDR2 YYEEEE. V lost 4 bases and J 1 base, leaving 11 bases between the germline ends. The CDR3 is made up of 15 amino acids. The CDR3 coding sequence is TGTGCCAGCAGCCCGGCCGGCAGGAACACCGGGGAGCTGTTTTTT. Protein product: CASSPAGRNTGELFF.

This clonotype was seen a handful of times. The chain uses TRBV28 and TRBJ2-7; D gene uncertain. The CDR3 contains 12 residues. The germline CDR1 and CDR2 sequences are MDHEN and SYDVKM. The V end was cut by 5 bases, the J end by 12 bases, with 17 bases between. CDR3 region: CASSLRASDAYF. The CDR3 nucleotides are TGTGCCAGCAGTCTCCGGGCCTCAGACGCGTACTTC.

A single count supports this clonotype. This sequence joins TRBV4-3 and TRBJ2-4; 10 positions match TRBD2. Per the germline V gene, CDR1 is LGHNA and CDR2 is YSLEER. There are 19 residues in the CDR3. V shed 1 base and J 1 base; nucleotides not matched to a gene: 10. The CDR3, as DNA: TGCGCCAGCAGCCAAGTAGCTAGCGGGAGCTCAGCGGCCAAAAACATTCAGTACTTC. Its protein product is CASSQVASGSSAAKNIQYF.

A few counts support this clonotype. V and J are TRBV5-1 and TRBJ2-7; 10 positions match TRBD2. The CDR3 length is 17 residues. After removal of 4 bases from V and 0 bases from J, the junction contained 10 bases not matched to a gene. CDR1 is SGHRS and CDR2 is YFSETQ in the germline V gene. In DNA, the CDR3 is TGCGCCAGCAGCCCCGGCCAACTAGCGGGATCCTCCTACGAGCAGTACTTC. This sequence encodes CASSPGQLAGSSYEQYF.

The chain is built from TRBV6-5 and TRBJ2-1; the match to TRBD1 covers 10 bases. Germline-derived CDR1 and CDR2 are MNHEY and SVGAGI. The length of the CDR3 is 14 residues. Trimming cost V 10 bases and J 0 bases; bases outside gene matches: 3. DNA of the CDR3: TGTGCCACCTGGACAGGGGGCTCCTACAATGAGCAGTTCTTC. Protein: CATWTGGSYNEQFF.

This rearrangement joins TRBV3-1 to TRBJ2-5; D is perhaps TRBD1 or TRBD2 (5 bases each). Trimming left V 4 bases short and J 5 bases short, with 23 bases between. The CDR3 is 17 residues long. Germline V lookup: CDR1 LGHDT, CDR2 YNNKEL (reference sequence). The CDR3 DNA follows: TGTGCCAGCAGCCCCATGCCGCACGGGGCTCTCGGGGAGACCCAGTACTTC. It is translated as CASSPMPHGALGETQYF.

This sequence joins TRBV27 and TRBJ2-1, with a weak D call TRBD2 (5 bases). Deletions cut 6 bases from V and 9 bases from J, with 12 bases between. Germline V CDR1 and CDR2: MNHEY, SMNVEV (reference sequence). CDR3 length equals 12 residues. CDR3 sequence (DNA): TGTGCCAGCAGGTCAGAGGGTGGTGAGCAGTTCTTC. It codes for CASRSEGGEQFF.

This chain joins TRBV12-3 or TRBV12-4 and TRBJ2-3, with D unresolved. V gave up 8 bases and J gave up 4 bases, with 13 bases separating them. The CDR3 has 13 amino acids. The chain's CDR3 is CASVRHVADTQYF. CDR3 sequence (DNA): TGTGCCAGCGTTAGACATGTCGCAGATACGCAGTATTTT.